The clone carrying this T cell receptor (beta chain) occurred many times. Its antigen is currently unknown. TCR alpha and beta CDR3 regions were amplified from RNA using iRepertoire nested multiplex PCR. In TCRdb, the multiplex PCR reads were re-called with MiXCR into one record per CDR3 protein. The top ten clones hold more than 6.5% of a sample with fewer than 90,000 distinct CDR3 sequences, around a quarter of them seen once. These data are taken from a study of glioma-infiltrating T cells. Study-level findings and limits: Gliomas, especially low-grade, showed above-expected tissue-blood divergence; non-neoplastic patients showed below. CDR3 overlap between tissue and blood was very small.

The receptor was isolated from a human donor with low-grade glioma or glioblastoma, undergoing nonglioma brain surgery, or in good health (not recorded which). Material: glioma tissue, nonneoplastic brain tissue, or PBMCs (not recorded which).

CDR3 amino acids: CASSENDARFEAFF. Written as DNA, the CDR3 is TGTGCCAGCTCGGAGAACGACGCCCGATTTGAAGCTTTCTTT. V gene TRBV18 combines with J gene TRBJ1-1, with D unclear. From germline, CDR1 is KGHSH and CDR2 LQKENI. With 6 bases removed from V and 7 bases from J, the gap between germline ends came to 18 bases. The CDR3 contains 14 residues.